The clone carrying this TCR beta chain was seen ten or more times. The data stem from a study of regulatory T cells in long-lasting Graves disease. Combining iRepertoire HTBI primers with Arm-PCR of CDR3 regions, the authors built TCR beta libraries. TCRdb fed the multiplex PCR reads into MiXCR, producing one record per CDR3 protein. The table shows about 380,000 distinct CDR3 sequences, with 15% to 18% occurring only once. The time point here: newly diagnosed GD, antithyroid drugs for less than 3 months. The TCR library was made from RNA extracted from PBMCs. The source is a female donor with Graves disease. The source material was peripheral blood mononuclear cells (PBMCs), sampled at new diagnosis, from a patient treated with antithyroid drugs.

The DNA for the CDR3 is TGTGCCACCAGTGATTTGCAAACGACCCCGGGGACCTACAATGAGCAGTTCTTC. This codes for CATSDLQTTPGTYNEQFF. The chain carries TRBV24-1 and TRBJ2-1, with D possibly matching TRBD2 (5 bases). The length of the CDR3 is 18 residues. V shed 0 bases and J shed 2 bases, with 16 bases lying between them. Germline CDR1 reads KGHDR; CDR2 reads SFDVKD.